This T cell receptor (beta chain) was recovered during a study of cytotoxic CD8 clonotypes in ibrutinib-treated CLL. On the study more broadly: The subjects consisted of roughly 12 relapsed/refractory and some 14 treatment-naive individuals, with around 17 IGHV unmutated. General study findings and limits: At ibrutinib response, clonality increased, and at progression it declined back toward baseline. Once treatment began, public clonotypes, which were uncommon, contracted or stayed stable. Baseline clonality was higher than in age-matched healthy donors and moved in step with circulating CD8+ T-cell counts.

CDR1 and CDR2 (germline): SGHNT, YYREEE (reference sequence). Trimming left V 5 bases short and J 0 bases short, with 2 bases between. CDR3 length: 11 residues. In regard to this clone: Its target is unknown.

Sequenced by immunoSEQ multiplex PCR; TCRdb stores in-frame clones only, minus some. The sample has about 68,000 clones, 65% to 85% seen once. The chain uses TRBV5-4 and TRBJ2-5; D not certain. The sample here was PBMCs, taken at disease progression, from a patient treated with ibrutinib. This clonotype was sampled from a human donor with chronic lymphocytic leukemia. The CDR3 DNA is TGTGCCAGCAGTAACCAAGAGACCCAGTACTTC. As protein: CASSNQETQYF.